A selection of T cell receptor beta chains follows, all from one sample in a study of T cell responses to AZD1222 COVID-19 vaccine. Assay: immunoSEQ multiplex PCR; the TCRdb copy retains only in-frame clones and omits some. Of 160,000 or so clones in the sample, roughly 86% were seen once. The sequencing used peripheral blood, collected on day 0 of AZD1222 vaccination. Receptors were obtained from an adult in good health. The CDR3 runs from the conserved cysteine through the conserved F or W. A D gene is named only where the DNA matches it firmly. Not all rows give a size; the values are once, few, many and, for expanded clones, a class.

j_call v_call clone_size d_call cdr3_aa cdr3_nt
TRBJ1-6 TRBV15 . . CATSSSPLHF TGTGCCACCAGTTCTTCACCCCTCCACTTT
TRBJ1-5 TRBV10-3 . . CAISADSNQPQHF TGTGCCATCAGTGCAGATAGCAATCAGCCCCAGCATTTT
TRBJ1-4 TRBV29-1 . . CSVAGEGEKLFF TGCAGCGTTGCTGGCGAGGGTGAAAAACTGTTTTTT
TRBJ1-5 TRBV7-2 once . CASSSTSEPQHF TGTGCCAGCAGCTCAACATCCGAGCCCCAGCATTTT
TRBJ2-1 TRBV11-3 . TRBD2 CASSLDGSGGPPYNEQFF TGTGCCAGCAGCTTAGACGGGTCGGGGGGGCCCCCCTACAATGAGCAGTTCTTC
TRBJ2-5 TRBV15 . TRBD2 CATSAASGGETQYF TGTGCCACCAGTGCCGCCTCGGGGGGAGAGACCCAGTACTTC
TRBJ1-3 TRBV28 . TRBD1 CASSLIQGATSGNTIYF TGTGCCAGCAGTTTAATCCAGGGGGCAACCTCTGGAAACACCATATATTTT
TRBJ2-7 TRBV28 . . CASSPDLRAGEQYF TGTGCCAGCAGTCCCGACCTCAGGGCTGGCGAGCAGTACTTC
TRBJ2-5 TRBV30 once . CAWGRQGETQYF TGTGCCTGGGGGCGGCAGGGAGAGACCCAGTACTTC
TRBJ2-5 TRBV20-1 . TRBD2 CSTSGGADQYF TGCAGTACAAGCGGGGGGGCCGATCAGTACTTC
TRBJ1-2 TRBV27 . . CASSLSGGSNGYTF TGTGCCAGCAGTTTATCGGGGGGAAGTAACGGCTACACCTTC